This passage covers 15 T cell receptor beta chains from one sample sequenced in a study of CD8+CD57+ T cells in acquired aplastic anemia. Patients included in sequencing had previously demonstrated CD8+CD57+ cell expansion by flow cytometry. Investigators profiled TCR beta VDJ and CDR3 from genomic DNA template. TCRdb reprocessed the reads via MiXCR and lists one record per CDR3 protein. The table lists roughly 200,000 distinct CDR3 sequences, 63% of them singletons. Sequenced sample: sorted CD4+, CD8+, or CD8+CD57+ T cells (not recorded which) from PBMCs. Source of these receptors: a human donor with aplastic anemia.

CDR3 sequence: CASSTSPGAFTDTQYF. The CDR3 nucleotides read TGTGCCAGTAGTACCTCACCGGGGGCCTTCACAGATACGCAGTATTTT. This chain joins TRBV19 and TRBJ2-3; either TRBD1 or TRBD2 may fit D (6 bases each). The CDR3 has 16 residues. Between the trimmed V and J ends, which lost 4 bases and 2 bases, there was a span of 16 bases. CDR1 and CDR2 from the germline V gene are LNHDA and SQIVND (reference sequence). Drawing the rest from reference TRBV19 and TRBJ2-3, the complete variable domain is DGGITQSPKYLFRKEGQNVTLSCEQNLNHDAMYWYRQDPGQGLRLIYYSQIVNDFQKGDIAEGYSVSREKKESFPLTVTSAQKNPTAFYLCASSTSPGAFTDTQYFGPGTRLTVL.

The genes are TRBV7-2 and TRBJ2-7, with 8 bases lining up with TRBD2. The V gene end was trimmed by 3 bases and the J gene end by 6 bases; junction bases not matched to a gene: 10. Germline V gene data show CDR1 as SGHTA and CDR2 as FQGNSA. CDR3 length: 15 residues. The CDR3 is CASSLAGTRAFEQYF. DNA for the CDR3: TGTGCCAGCAGCTTGGCGGGGACTAGGGCGTTCGAGCAGTACTTC.

This clonotype was seen more than once but under ten times. A read error may explain this, as a much larger clone is one base away. CDR3 nucleotides: TGTACCAGCAGTTACAGGGTCGGTGGGGAGCTGTTTTTT. Protein: CTSSYRVGGELFF. The rearrangement links TRBV6-5 to TRBJ2-2; TRBD1 is a possible D gene (6 bases). Germline CDR1 reads MNHEY; CDR2 reads SVGAGI. The CDR3 consists of 13 residues.

The gene calls are TRBV7-8 and TRBJ2-7; D may correspond to TRBD1 or TRBD2 (5 bases each). V lost 6 bases to trimming and J lost 1 base, with 13 bases between them. The CDR3 consists of 14 residues. Germline CDR1 and CDR2: SGHVS and FQNEAQ. For the CDR3, the DNA is TGTGCCAGCAGTTCCGGGACGGAGTCCTACGAGCAGTACTTC. Residues: CASSSGTESYEQYF.

This clonotype was observed a few times. The chain joins TRBV2 to TRBJ1-6; possible D gene TRBD1, 5 bases. Germline CDR1 reads SNHLY; CDR2 reads FYNNEI. The CDR3 spans 16 residues. V was cut by 3 bases and J by 7 bases, with 16 bases left in between. CDR3 region: CASSDPSGGPNSPLHF. The DNA for the CDR3 is TGTGCCAGCAGTGATCCGAGTGGGGGACCCAATTCACCCCTCCACTTT.

The rearrangement links TRBV7-2 to TRBJ2-3; 9 bases agree with TRBD1. This CDR3 region has 16 residues. The ends lost 6 bases at V and 5 bases at J; junction bases unmatched: 12. Per germline, CDR1 SGHTA and CDR2 FQGNSA. This CDR3 reads CASSSNTGGEGDTQYF. The CDR3 DNA follows: TGTGCCAGCAGTTCGAACACAGGGGGCGAAGGAGATACGCAGTATTTT. Filled out from reference TRBV7-2 and TRBJ2-3, the complete variable domain reads GAGVSQSPSNKVTEKGKDVELRCDPISGHTALYWYRQSLGQGLEFLIYFQGNSAPDKSGLPSDRFSAERTGGSVSTLTIQRTQQEDSAVYLCASSSNTGGEGDTQYFGPGTRLTVL.

The chain is built from TRBV2 and TRBJ2-7; no clear D gene. V lost 2 bases and J 7 bases, leaving 6 bases between the germline ends. The germline V gene encodes CDR1 SNHLY and CDR2 FYNNEI. The CDR3 extends over 11 amino acids. CDR3 in DNA: TGTGCCAGCAGTGAATCGTCGGAGCAGTACTTC. Translation: CASSESSEQYF.

The genes are TRBV2 and TRBJ2-7; possibly TRBD2 for D (6 bases). Germline loops: CDR1 SNHLY, CDR2 FYNNEI. The CDR3 has 18 residues. Between the trimmed V and J ends, which lost 4 bases and 0 bases, there was a span of 22 bases. The CDR3 DNA sequence: TGTGCCAGCAGTGCTAGAGACGGGAGACACTCCCCCTCCTACGAGCAGTACTTC. As protein: CASSARDGRHSPSYEQYF.

At least ten counts were recorded for this clonotype. This chain uses TRBV11-2 with TRBJ1-2; D is ambiguous. CDR3 size: 12 residues. V was trimmed by 1 base and J by 7 bases, leaving 7 bases between them. The germline gives CDR1 SGHAT, CDR2 FQNNGV. This CDR3 reads CASSLGVFGYTF. DNA for the CDR3: TGTGCCAGCAGCTTAGGGGTTTTTGGCTACACCTTC. The full variable domain, rest sourced from reference TRBV11-2 and TRBJ1-2, is EAGVAQSPRYKIIEKRQSVAFWCNPISGHATLYWYQQILGQGPKLLIQFQNNGVVDDSQLPKDRFSAERLKGVDSTLKIQPAKLEDSAVYLCASSLGVFGYTFGSGTRLTVV.

This rearrangement joins TRBV5-1 to TRBJ1-4, with TRBD1 matching 9 bases. The germline gives CDR1 SGHRS, CDR2 YFSETQ. Trimming cost V 0 bases and J 8 bases; bases outside gene matches: 8. The CDR3 sequence is 16 residues long. The CDR3 DNA follows: TGCGCCAGCAGCTTGGTGGAGACAGGGGGAGGGGAAAAACTGTTTTTT. This sequence encodes CASSLVETGGGEKLFF.

This chain uses TRBV15 with TRBJ2-7; D is undetermined. The CDR3 is 14 residues long. Germline V gene sequence: CDR1 LNHNV, CDR2 YYDKDF (reference sequence). The ends were cut back, 3 bases at V and 2 bases at J, with 11 bases in the middle. CDR3: CATSRDTLPYEQYF. The CDR3 DNA follows: TGTGCCACCAGCAGGGATACTTTACCCTACGAGCAGTACTTC.

This chain links TRBV6-1 with TRBJ2-7; 9 bases are shared with TRBD1. V lost 5 bases to trimming and J lost 2 bases; unmatched junction nucleotides: 10. Germline V gene data show CDR1 as MNHNS and CDR2 as SASEGT. The CDR3 is made up of 16 amino acids. CDR3 sequence: CASSYSRTGEAYEQYF. CDR3 bases: TGTGCCAGCAGTTACTCGAGGACAGGGGAAGCCTACGAGCAGTACTTC.

The chain couples TRBV7-9 to TRBJ1-1; D ambiguous. The germline V gene has CDR1 SEHNR and CDR2 FQNEAQ (reference sequence). This CDR3 comprises 13 residues. V was pared by 2 bases and J by 4 bases, with 8 bases between. CDR3 sequence: CASSLTASTEAFF. The CDR3 bases are TGTGCCAGCAGCTTAACCGCGTCCACTGAAGCTTTCTTT.

V is TRBV2 and J is TRBJ2-7; D uncertain. Germline lookup yields CDR1 SNHLY and CDR2 FYNNEI. The ends were cut back, 5 bases at V and 0 bases at J, with 11 bases in the middle. This CDR3 region has 14 residues. CDR3 amino acids: CASSWQPSSYEQYF. CDR3 DNA sequence: TGTGCCAGCAGTTGGCAGCCAAGCTCCTACGAGCAGTACTTC.

This clonotype was recorded many times. This chain links TRBV20-1 with TRBJ1-6, with no clear D. This CDR3 spans 16 amino acids. Trimming removed 1 base from V and 10 bases from J, with 20 bases in between. In germline, CDR1 is DFQATT, CDR2 SNEGSKA (reference sequence). DNA of the CDR3: TGCAGTGCTAGAGTATCCCCGGGGAAGGAAGAATCACCCCTCCACTTT. This codes for CSARVSPGKEESPLHF.